The entry below describes one T cell receptor (beta chain). This clone was detected only a few times. Its antigen is currently not known. One base away there is no much larger clone; base qualities are not given. The data originate from a study of cytomegalovirus exposure and HLA in healthy donors (TCRdb year 2017). Regarding the research as a whole: An earlier analysis of some 620 of the donors reported approximately 280 Gb of sequence data and some 110 million unique TCR beta sequences obtained from about 170 million T cells. Roughly 300 gigabases of sequencing data and about 92 million unique TCR sequences made up an early release that covered fewer than 650 HLA-typed donors. Of the approximately 400 genotyped donors, over 70% fell in the genetic ancestry cluster associated with self-reported Caucasian donors. The study aimed to test whether cataloging public T cell receptors could reveal signatures of past pathogen exposure. The study profiled the T cell repertoires of hundreds of subjects by immunosequencing and related them to cytomegalovirus serostatus. Besides the first cohort of around 670 subjects, a separate validation cohort made up of roughly 120 different subjects was used. To predict cytomegalovirus infection status, the study combined high-throughput TCR immunosequencing, statistical association of individual TCRs with disease status, and machine learning. In a later analysis, previously published TCR beta repertoires from 550 to 700 donors were re-analyzed and high-resolution HLA genotyping was added so that TCR occurrence patterns could be studied. Rather than drawing on any new phenotypic data, the later analysis identified candidate immune exposures from TCR beta sequences and the way those sequences occurred across donors. To decide whether each TCR beta V gene segment behaved as functional or pseudogenic, an earlier analysis of over 500 of the donors relied on high-throughput TCR beta sequencing. Alongside the repertoire data, information on donor age, sex, ethnicity and CMV serostatus was compiled. A later genetic analysis took genome-wide SNP genotypes for about 55% of the 666 donors and used that subset as a discovery cohort. Every discovery cohort repertoire had been produced on one sequencing platform. HLA typing covered class I and class II loci at four-digit resolution. Typing coverage differed by locus: A, B, C, DRB1 and DQB1 were typed in roughly 620-630 donors, DQA1 in about 500, DPA1 in around 600, and DPB1 in just under 490. Five DR-DQ haplotypes were treated as single units for association and clustering because of strong linkage in the cohort. Among some 400 genotyped donors of the cohort, an average of around 240,000 unique TCR beta nucleotide sequences were sequenced per donor, around 18% of them non-productive. Results the study describes overall, beyond this receptor: Compared with equally common non-associated chains, HLA-associated TCR beta chains in a later analysis were more clonally expanded and had lower generation probabilities. Specific HLA alleles were associated with 16,951 TCR beta sequences at a false discovery rate of 0.05 in a later analysis. A later analysis found that most CMV-associated TCR beta chains appeared HLA-restricted, with HLA associations seemingly driven largely by CMV exposure. In a later analysis, TCR association rates were found to vary across HLA loci, with the most associated TCRs seen for DRB1 alleles and the fewest for HLA-C alleles. Compared with the approximately 670-donor mean, donors in an Asian-associated ancestry cluster had fewer N-insertions in productive TCRs, according to a later genetic analysis. An earlier analysis of around 540 of the donors showed that most TCR beta V segments appeared in productive rearrangements either about 90% or about 30% of the time, which broadly matched IMGT annotations. The classifier was reported to diagnose cytomegalovirus status with high specificity and sensitivity in both the original cohort and the validation cohort. The study gave a list of over 150 TCR beta chains associated with cytomegalovirus. CMV serostatus was the only immune exposure information available for the cohort. A group of highly shared sequence variants was considered likely to be a technical artifact of the sequencing pipeline. In this cohort, only TCR beta chains were sequenced, and detectable features were limited by the absence of alpha or paired-chain data. Some IMGT-functional V segments, including TRBV6-2 and TRBV6-3, could not be distinguished by the 87-base-pair reads and were therefore excluded. A later analysis reported that several top co-occurrence clusters appeared linked to parvovirus B19, influenza, CMV and Epstein-Barr virus. A further reported finding was that TCR beta sequences accurately predicted the HLA-A and HLA-B alleles for most subjects in the first cohort. The authors suggested that the approach could potentially be extended to other disease states and immunological phenotypes. HLA typing was unavailable for some donors at each locus, so association tests used only the typed subset. Linkage disequilibrium might explain the correlated functional status among segregating V segments, but an unknown experimental factor could not be ruled out. V-gene and J-gene trimming of TCR beta chains was associated with a missense DCLRE1C variant in a later genetic analysis, and the association was replicated in an independent cohort. Approximately 16 rarely observed V segments, including chromosome 9 orphons, were excluded from the earlier analysis of approximately 600 of the donors because counts were too low. When HLA alleles, especially DR and DQ, strongly co-occurred, attributing TCR associations to individual alleles was difficult. While some public TCRs were present in many individuals, most TCR sequences turned up only very rarely across donors. The presence/absence analyses assumed that sequencing depth was roughly uniform across donors, and that assumption may not be true. In vitro tests confirmed that a few of the cytomegalovirus-associated TCR beta chains recognize cytomegalovirus antigens.

V loses 2 bases at its end and J loses 2 bases; junction bases beyond the gene matches: 11. From the cysteine through the valine, the CDR3 covers 17 amino acids. The DNA shown is the 51-base CDR3, in frame from base 1. The CDR1 and CDR2 encoded by the germline V gene are SGHRS and YFSETQ. The cohort comprised 666 healthy bone marrow donors. At the time of sampling, all cohort members were nominally healthy, though unrecorded immune exposures were likely present. The donor tested CMV seronegative and was one of the 352 seronegative cohort members. A peripheral blood sample was collected from each donor, and TCR beta sequencing was performed on peripheral blood mononuclear cells. The Qiagen DNeasy Blood Extraction Kit was used to extract genomic DNA from the blood cell samples. The library was prepared using the immunoSEQ multiplex PCR assay. For the multiplex PCR, a mixture combining 60 forward primers for TCR Vbeta segments and 13 reverse primers for TCR Jbeta segments was used. The CDR3 region of rearranged TCR beta genes was amplified from genomic DNA by a multiplex PCR assay. The amplified TCR beta libraries were sequenced on the Illumina HiSeq System as 87-base-pair reads. On the authors' methods: A later analysis tallied tens of millions of unique TCR beta chains across the roughly 610 repertoires, and some 10 million of those chains were shared by two or more donors. Raw reads were error-corrected and collapsed into unique sequences by a nearest-neighbor algorithm in which closely related sequences were merged to remove PCR and sequencing errors. Alignment of CDR3 sequences to IMGT reference sequences was used to assign V, D and J gene segments. For a sequence to be retained, a match of at least six nucleotides was required to both a V gene segment and a J gene segment. Rearrangements were called productive when the CDR3 lacked stop codons and stayed in frame with V and J; all others were non-productive. Following IMGT convention, CDR3 was defined as the stretch from the second conserved V-encoded cysteine up to the conserved J-encoded phenylalanine. Sequences without an unambiguous match to a single V gene segment were excluded from the earlier analysis of a few hundred of the donors. In an earlier analysis of 587 of the donors, V segments were called functional above 56.7% productive rearrangements and were called segregating when the between-donor standard deviation exceeded 5%. A statistical classification framework was built to diagnose cytomegalovirus status from the catalog of TCR beta chain sequences. In a later analysis, V and J genes were assigned by comparing TCR nucleotide sequences against IMGT/GENE-DB human TR gene sequences. Using the TCRdist pipeline, a later analysis assigned CDR3 sequences along with most-parsimonious VDJ recombination scenarios. A later analysis defined each TCR beta chain by its CDR3 amino acid sequence plus V-gene family, and excluded reads lacking a unique V-gene family. To address suspected cross-contamination and a sequencing artifact, a later analysis removed a few hundred highly shared, low-generation-probability nucleotide sequences. A later analysis calculated a clonal expansion index for each public chain from normalized within-repertoire ranks of inferred template counts. In a later analysis, generation probabilities were computed with a VDJ recombination model fitted to out-of-frame rearrangements, and the resulting probabilities were checked against IGoR. In a later analysis, TCR-TCR, TCR-HLA and TCR-CMV co-occurrence was scored with hypergeometric tests, and a repertoire-size bias correction was applied to TCR pairs. False discovery rates were estimated in a later analysis by permuting HLA or CMV assignments 20 times. In a later analysis, co-occurring TCRs were grouped using DBSCAN, and TCRdist sequence similarity was added for clustering within HLA-allele-positive subsets. Co-occurrence clustering excluded repertoires with fewer than 30,000 or more than 120,000 public chains, plus five with anomalous nucleotide sharing. The immuneACCESS repertoire file appears here via TCRdb, limited to in-frame rearrangements. These files lack a portion of the clones; in checked studies, under half of the deficit traces to unresolved V genes, and the cause of the others is not known. The D gene and trimming were derived from the DNA, and the V and J assignments and clone size from that table. This sample comprises roughly 130,000 clones, around 77% of them detected only once. The ten top clones hold about 1.7% of the sample.

The sequence was collected from a woman aged 45-65 years in good health and CMV-seronegative. The chain couples TRBV5-1 to TRBJ2-7, with TRBD1 matching 9 junction bases. The specimen was PBMCs. The DNA sequence follows: TGCGCCAGCAGCTTTGCCCCCGGACAGGGGAGTCCCTACGAGCAGTACGTC. The translation is CASSFAPGQGSPYEQYV.